Listed here are 7 T cell receptor beta chains from one sample, sequenced in a study of T cell changes during pregnancy in multiple sclerosis. Sequenced by immunoSEQ multiplex PCR; TCRdb stores in-frame clones only, minus some. The top ten clones hold about 1.5% of a sample with roughly 120,000 clones, 90% to 95% of them seen once. The specimen comprised peripheral blood, sampled in the third trimester of pregnancy. These receptor sequences come from a female donor with multiple sclerosis, enrolled in a pregnancy study.

The CDR3 nucleotides are TGCGCCAGCAGTGAGTCGACAGGGGCGAACACCGGGGAGCTGTTTTTT. Translation: CASSESTGANTGELFF. This sequence joins TRBV10-1 and TRBJ2-2, with 8 bases fitting TRBD1. The germline V gene has CDR1 WNHNN and CDR2 SYGVQD (reference sequence). The CDR3 totals 16 residues. The J segment lost 0 bases and the V segment lost 0 bases, leaving 0 bases of the junction unmatched.

V gene TRBV5-4 combines with J gene TRBJ2-1, with TRBD2 matching over 10 bases. Germline assignment: CDR1 SGHNT and CDR2 YYREEE (reference sequence). The CDR3 extends over 18 amino acids. V shed 5 bases, J shed 1 base, and the junction held 12 bases outside the gene matches. The CDR3 DNA reads TGTGCCAGCAGTTTTGCCCTCTTAGCGGGGGGATCCTACAATGAGCAGTTCTTC. This encodes CASSFALLAGGSYNEQFF.

This rearrangement joins TRBV6-5 to TRBJ2-3; D might be TRBD2 (5 bases). The CDR3 has 14 amino acids. The germline V gene has CDR1 MNHEY and CDR2 SVGAGI. V lost 8 bases to trimming and J lost 0 bases, with 12 bases between them. DNA of the CDR3: TGTGCCAGCGGTGAGGGTCGCAGCACAGATACGCAGTATTTT. It translates to CASGEGRSTDTQYF.

The V gene is TRBV11-2, the J gene TRBJ1-5; tentatively, D is TRBD1 (6 bases). The CDR3 length is 13 residues. Germline loops: CDR1 SGHAT, CDR2 FQNNGV. V gave up 5 bases and J gave up 4 bases, with 9 bases separating them. CDR3 nucleotide sequence: TGTGCCAGCAGCGAGGACAGAAATCAGCCCCAGCATTTT. The encoded protein is CASSEDRNQPQHF. Looking up the rest from reference TRBV11-2 and TRBJ1-5 gives the full variable domain: EAGVAQSPRYKIIEKRQSVAFWCNPISGHATLYWYQQILGQGPKLLIQFQNNGVVDDSQLPKDRFSAERLKGVDSTLKIQPAKLEDSAVYLCASSEDRNQPQHFGDGTRLSIL.

This clone was detected once. The chain carries TRBV4-1 and TRBJ2-2; 9 bases are shared with TRBD1. This CDR3 is built from 14 residues. Germline V gene lookup returns CDR1 MGHRA and CDR2 YSYEKL. J lost 9 bases, V lost 3 bases, and 5 bases had no gene match. CDR3 amino acids: CASSQADRGRELFF. CDR3 nucleotide sequence: TGCGCCAGCAGCCAGGCGGACAGGGGAAGGGAGCTGTTTTTT.

J is TRBJ2-1 and V is TRBV11-2; tentative D call: TRBD2 (5 bases). CDR3 length equals 14 residues. Germline V gives CDR1 SGHAT, CDR2 FQNNGV. Trimming took off 5 bases at V and 3 bases at J, with 11 bases between the two ends. The CDR3 DNA is TGTGCCAGCAGCGATCGGACTGTCTACAATGAGCAGTTCTTC. The encoded protein is CASSDRTVYNEQFF.

This chain joins TRBV6-1 and TRBJ1-4; no clear D gene. Per germline, CDR1 MNHNS and CDR2 SASEGT. V was shortened by 9 bases and J by 0 bases, with 14 bases between the two germline ends. This CDR3 has 15 amino acids. The CDR3 nucleotides read TGTGCCAGTTCCAAAACGAGAGCAACTAATGAAAAACTGTTTTTT. It yields the protein CASSKTRATNEKLFF.